The 21 T cell receptor beta chains in this list originate from one sample, sequenced in a study of cytomegalovirus exposure and HLA in healthy donors. Primers: 60 Vbeta forward and 13 Jbeta reverse. The assay was immunoSEQ multiplex PCR, and TCRdb's table has in-frame clones only and misses some. The table lists over 110,000 clones, 65% to 80% of them singletons. The specimen was PBMCs. The source is a woman between 50 and 59 years old in good health and CMV-seropositive.

The V call is TRBV2, the J call TRBJ2-5, with 9 bases matching TRBD2. The junction had 9 bases not matched to a gene; V was cut back by 3 bases and J by 4 bases. Germline CDR1 and CDR2: SNHLY and FYNNEI. This CDR3 spans 16 amino acids. Here the CDR3 DNA reads TGTGCCAGCAGTGATTCGGGGCGGGGGGGCCTAGAGACCCAGTACTTC. Amino acid sequence: CASSDSGRGGLETQYF.

CDR3 amino acids: CASSQVGMGANYNEQFF. For the CDR3, the DNA is TGTGCCAGCAGCCAAGTAGGTATGGGGGCTAACTACAATGAGCAGTTCTTC. The gene calls are TRBV14 and TRBJ2-1, with D possibly being TRBD1 (6 bases). V was shortened by 1 base and J by 3 bases, with 16 bases between the two germline ends. The CDR3 consists of 17 residues. In germline, CDR1 is SGHDN, CDR2 FVKESK.

J is TRBJ1-2 and V is TRBV28; weak D call: TRBD1 (5 bases). CDR3 length: 16 amino acids. Germline CDR1 MDHEN, CDR2 SYDVKM. The V end was cut by 2 bases, the J end by 6 bases, with 19 bases between. CDR3 nucleotide sequence: TGTGCCAGCAGTTTACCTCTAATGAGACAGCCCGATGGCTACACCTTC. It is translated as CASSLPLMRQPDGYTF.

The rearrangement uses TRBV5-1 and TRBJ1-3; tentatively, D is TRBD1 (6 bases). The CDR3 contains 13 residues. V was cut by 4 bases and J by 8 bases, with 13 bases left in between. From germline, CDR1 is SGHRS and CDR2 YFSETQ. The CDR3 DNA reads TGCGCCAGCAGCCCCGGGGGGGCGGACACCATATATTTT. Amino acids: CASSPGGADTIYF.

The V and J genes are TRBV28 and TRBJ1-3; D is undetermined. The V end was cut by 7 bases, the J end by 1 base, with 17 bases between. Germline V gives CDR1 MDHEN, CDR2 SYDVKM. CDR3 length equals 16 residues. The CDR3 sequence is CASKKVGARSGNTIYF. The CDR3 nucleotides are TGTGCCAGCAAGAAGGTCGGAGCCCGGTCTGGAAACACCATATATTTT.

This chain joins TRBV27 and TRBJ1-6; possibly TRBD1 for D (5 bases). The ends were cut back, 1 base at V and 7 bases at J, with 8 bases in the middle. Per the germline V gene, CDR1 is MNHEY and CDR2 is SMNVEV (reference sequence). The CDR3 extends over 14 amino acids. DNA for the CDR3: TGTGCCAGCAGTTTATTAGGGGCCAATTCACCCCTCCACTTT. Its protein product is CASSLLGANSPLHF.

The genes are TRBV6-5 and TRBJ1-2; possibly TRBD1 for D (5 bases). V was pared by 0 bases and J by 4 bases, with 12 bases between. This CDR3 spans 15 amino acids. The germline V gene encodes CDR1 MNHEY and CDR2 SVGAGI. The CDR3, as DNA: TGTGCCAGCAGTTACTCGCTACAGGTGATCTATGGCTACACCTTC. Its translation is CASSYSLQVIYGYTF.

The chain carries TRBV6-1 and TRBJ1-4; a weak D match, TRBD1 (5 bases). CDR3 length equals 15 residues. Germline CDR1 and CDR2: MNHNS and SASEGT. The ends were cut back, 6 bases at V and 1 base at J, with 12 bases in the middle. CDR3 amino acids: CASRRGGGTNEKLFF. CDR3 nucleotide sequence: TGTGCCAGCAGAAGGGGAGGCGGAACTAATGAAAAACTGTTTTTT.

The CDR3 here is CASSLVLGGLYNEQFF. For the CDR3, the DNA is TGTGCCAGCAGCTTAGTACTAGGGGGCCTCTACAATGAGCAGTTCTTC. The V call is TRBV7-2, the J call TRBJ2-1; 7 positions agree with TRBD1. CDR3 length: 16 amino acids. Losses at the gene ends were 1 base for V and 3 bases for J; bases not matched to a gene: 6. CDR1 is SGHTA and CDR2 is FQGNSA in the germline V gene. Together with reference TRBV7-2 and TRBJ2-1, the CDR3 gives the full variable domain: GAGVSQSPSNKVTEKGKDVELRCDPISGHTALYWYRQSLGQGLEFLIYFQGNSAPDKSGLPSDRFSAERTGGSVSTLTIQRTQQEDSAVYLCASSLVLGGLYNEQFFGPGTRLTVL.

The chain joins TRBV7-3 to TRBJ1-6; no clear D gene. Trimming pared 3 bases from V and 5 bases from J, leaving 14 bases between. Germline V gene lookup returns CDR1 SGHTA and CDR2 FQGTGA. The CDR3 is 16 residues long. In DNA, the CDR3 is TGTGCCAGCAGCTTTGGAGGCCGTTCTGATAATTCACCCCTCCACTTT. This translates into CASSFGGRSDNSPLHF.

J is TRBJ1-6 and V is TRBV12-2; the table calls TRBD1, which could not be checked here. TRBV12-2 is a pseudogene. This CDR3 has 19 residues. CDR3 sequence reads: CASRLRDRDTPFLPSPLHF. As DNA, the CDR3 is TGTGCAAGTCGCTTAAGGGACAGGGATACCCCCTTCCTGCCTTCACCCCTCCACTTT.

The chain has TRBV15 and TRBJ1-2; D call uncertain. The germline gives CDR1 LNHNV, CDR2 YYDKDF (reference sequence). The CDR3 has 16 amino acids. The V end was cut by 1 base, the J end by 7 bases, with 19 bases between. The CDR3 sequence: CATSRVRSQSRGGYTF. The CDR3 nucleotides are TGTGCCACCAGCAGAGTAAGGAGCCAGTCCCGTGGTGGCTACACCTTC.

The V and J genes are TRBV5-6 and TRBJ2-3, with 7 positions matching TRBD2. This CDR3 has 15 residues. Germline values: CDR1 SGHDT, CDR2 YYEEEE. Germline trimming cut 5 bases from V and 6 bases from J; bases unmatched to any gene: 12. CDR3 DNA: TGTGCCAGCAGTCTGCGGGGGTCCCAGATCGATACGCAGTATTTT. Its protein is CASSLRGSQIDTQYF.

The chain carries TRBV29-1 and TRBJ1-2; 7 positions match TRBD1. Germline loops: CDR1 SQVTM, CDR2 ANQGSEA. The CDR3 loop spans 14 amino acids. The V and J ends lost 5 bases and 8 bases, in that order; junction bases with no gene match: 14. CDR3 sequence: CSVLTRSQGSGYTF. CDR3 nucleotide sequence: TGCAGCGTTCTGACTCGATCACAGGGGAGCGGCTACACCTTC.

The rearrangement links TRBV30 to TRBJ1-5, with 12 positions matching TRBD1. The length of the CDR3 is 17 residues. CDR1 is GTSNPN and CDR2 is SVGIG in the germline V gene (reference sequence). Trimming cost V 1 base and J 2 bases; bases outside gene matches: 6. This CDR3 is CAWSGDRGQGGNQPQHF. For the CDR3, the DNA is TGTGCCTGGAGTGGGGACAGGGGGCAGGGTGGCAATCAGCCCCAGCATTTT.

The V and J genes are TRBV9 and TRBJ2-3; 8 bases line up with TRBD1. Germline V gene lookup returns CDR1 SGDLS and CDR2 YYNGEE. The CDR3 extends over 15 amino acids. V gave up 3 bases and J gave up 1 base; unmatched junction bases: 4. In nucleotides, the CDR3 is TGTGCCAGCAGCGCAGGACAGGGTGGCACAGATACGCAGTATTTT. This sequence encodes CASSAGQGGTDTQYF.

The rearrangement links TRBV4-1 to TRBJ2-6, with 7 bases lining up with TRBD1. J was trimmed by 1 base and V by 1 base; bases with no gene match: 7. This CDR3 spans 18 amino acids. Germline V gene data show CDR1 as MGHRA and CDR2 as YSYEKL. CDR3 sequence (DNA): TGCGCCAGCAGCCAAGGTCCGGGACAGAGTTCTGGGGCCAACGTCCTGACTTTC. Translated: CASSQGPGQSSGANVLTF.

This clone was seen a few times. This sequence joins TRBV25-1 and TRBJ2-2; D not certain. The V and J ends lost 0 bases and 3 bases respectively, with 5 bases between them. This CDR3 is built from 14 residues. The germline V gene has CDR1 MGHDK and CDR2 SYGVNS. The CDR3 nucleotides read TGTGCCAGCAGTGAATATGAGGACACCGGGGAGCTGTTTTTT. It codes for CASSEYEDTGELFF.

The chain couples TRBV30 to TRBJ1-1; D is ambiguous. The germline V gene encodes CDR1 GTSNPN and CDR2 SVGIG (reference sequence). The V end was cut by 7 bases, the J end by 2 bases, with 11 bases between. This CDR3 contains 12 residues. Here the CDR3 reads CALRRTNTEAFF. The CDR3 DNA reads TGTGCCTTGAGACGGACTAACACTGAAGCTTTCTTT. The variable domain in full, with the rest retrieved from reference TRBV30 and TRBJ1-1, is SQTIHQWPATLVQPVGSPLSLECTVEGTSNPNLYWYRQAAGRGLQLLFYSVGIGQISSEVPQNLSASRPQDRQFILSSKKLLLSDSGFYLCALRRTNTEAFFGQGTRLTVV.

Comments on this clone: The sample contains more than one DNA sequence encoding this CDR3. V and J are TRBV28 and TRBJ1-5; D is uncertain. Trimming pared 5 bases from V and 4 bases from J, leaving 3 bases between. Germline CDR1 reads MDHEN; CDR2 reads SYDVKM. This CDR3 contains 11 residues. The CDR3 sequence: CASSPNQPQHF. DNA for the CDR3: TGTGCCAGCAGTCCTAATCAGCCCCAGCATTTT.

This clone came up a few times. V and J are TRBV6-5 and TRBJ1-4, with 10 nucleotides matching TRBD1. Germline CDR1 MNHEY, CDR2 SVGAGI. V was clipped by 8 bases and J by 3 bases; unmatched bases: 6. CDR3 size: 15 residues. The CDR3 is CASAAGTGANEKLFF. In nucleotides, the CDR3 is TGTGCCAGCGCCGCCGGGACAGGGGCTAATGAAAAACTGTTTTTT.